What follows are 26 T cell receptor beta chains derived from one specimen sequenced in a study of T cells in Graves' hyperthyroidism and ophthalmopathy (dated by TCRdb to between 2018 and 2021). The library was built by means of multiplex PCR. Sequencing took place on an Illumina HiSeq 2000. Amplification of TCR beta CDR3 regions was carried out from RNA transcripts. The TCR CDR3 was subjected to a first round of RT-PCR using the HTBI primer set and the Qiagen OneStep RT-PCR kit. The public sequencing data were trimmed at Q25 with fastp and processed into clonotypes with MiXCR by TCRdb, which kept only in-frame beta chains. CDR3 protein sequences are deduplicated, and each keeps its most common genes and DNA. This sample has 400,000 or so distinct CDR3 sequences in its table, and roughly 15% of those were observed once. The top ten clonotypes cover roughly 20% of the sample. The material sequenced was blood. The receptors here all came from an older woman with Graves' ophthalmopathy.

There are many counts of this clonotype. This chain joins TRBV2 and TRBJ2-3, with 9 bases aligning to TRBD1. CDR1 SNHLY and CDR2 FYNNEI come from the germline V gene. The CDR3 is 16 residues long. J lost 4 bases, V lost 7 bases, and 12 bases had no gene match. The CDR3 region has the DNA TGTGCCAGCACCCGCGGAACAGGGGGCGATGCAGATACGCAGTATTTT. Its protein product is CASTRGTGGDADTQYF.

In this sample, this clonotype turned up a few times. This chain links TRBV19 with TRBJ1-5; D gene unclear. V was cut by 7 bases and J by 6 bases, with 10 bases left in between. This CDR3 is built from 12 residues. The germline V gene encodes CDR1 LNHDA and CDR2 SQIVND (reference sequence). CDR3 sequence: CASKVGVQPQHF. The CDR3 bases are TGTGCCAGTAAGGTTGGGGTTCAGCCCCAGCATTTT. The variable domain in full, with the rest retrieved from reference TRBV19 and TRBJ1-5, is DGGITQSPKYLFRKEGQNVTLSCEQNLNHDAMYWYRQDPGQGLRLIYYSQIVNDFQKGDIAEGYSVSREKKESFPLTVTSAQKNPTAFYLCASKVGVQPQHFGDGTRLSIL.

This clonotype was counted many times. The CDR3 coding sequence is TGTGCCAGCAGTGGGCTAGCGGGCGGGCAGCAGTTCTTC. It is translated as CASSGLAGGQQFF. The gene calls are TRBV2 and TRBJ2-1; 8 bases map to TRBD2. Germline V gives CDR1 SNHLY, CDR2 FYNNEI. The CDR3 loop spans 13 amino acids. After removal of 4 bases from V and 11 bases from J, the junction contained 7 bases not matched to a gene.

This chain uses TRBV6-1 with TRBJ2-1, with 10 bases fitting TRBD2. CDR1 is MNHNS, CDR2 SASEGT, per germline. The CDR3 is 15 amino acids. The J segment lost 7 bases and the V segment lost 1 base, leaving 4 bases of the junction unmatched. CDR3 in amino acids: CASSEGLAGDNEQFF. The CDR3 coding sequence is TGTGCCAGCAGTGAAGGGCTAGCGGGAGATAATGAGCAGTTCTTC.

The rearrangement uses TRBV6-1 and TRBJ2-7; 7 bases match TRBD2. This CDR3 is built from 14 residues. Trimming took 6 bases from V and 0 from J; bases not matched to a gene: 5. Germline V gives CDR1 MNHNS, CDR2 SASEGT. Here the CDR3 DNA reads TGTGCCAGCAGCACCGGGACTACCTCCTACGAGCAGTACTTC. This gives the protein CASSTGTTSYEQYF.

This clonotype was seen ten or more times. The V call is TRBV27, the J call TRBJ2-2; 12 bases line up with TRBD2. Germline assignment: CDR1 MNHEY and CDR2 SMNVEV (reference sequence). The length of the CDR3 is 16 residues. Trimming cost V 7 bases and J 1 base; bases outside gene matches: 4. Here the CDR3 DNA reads TGTGCCAGCACCCCGGGACTAGCGGGGAACACCGGGGAGCTGTTTTTT. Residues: CASTPGLAGNTGELFF.

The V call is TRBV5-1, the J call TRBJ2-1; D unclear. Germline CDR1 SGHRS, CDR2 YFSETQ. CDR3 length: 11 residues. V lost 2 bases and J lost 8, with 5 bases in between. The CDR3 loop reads CASSFQYEQFF. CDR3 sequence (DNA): TGCGCCAGCAGCTTTCAATATGAGCAGTTCTTC.

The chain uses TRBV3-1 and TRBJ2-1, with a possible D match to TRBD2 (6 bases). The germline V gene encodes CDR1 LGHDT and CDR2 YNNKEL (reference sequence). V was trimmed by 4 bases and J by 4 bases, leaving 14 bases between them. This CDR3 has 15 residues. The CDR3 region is CASSPRSGAYNEQFF. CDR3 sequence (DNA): TGTGCCAGCAGCCCTAGGTCGGGAGCGTACAATGAGCAGTTCTTC.

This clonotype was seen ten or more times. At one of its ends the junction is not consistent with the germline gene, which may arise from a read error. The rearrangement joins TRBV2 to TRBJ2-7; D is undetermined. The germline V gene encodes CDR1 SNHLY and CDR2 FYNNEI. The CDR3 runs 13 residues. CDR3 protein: CASSVKRLYEQYF. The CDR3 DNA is TGTGCCAGCAGTGTAAAGCGCCTCTACGAACAGTACTTC.

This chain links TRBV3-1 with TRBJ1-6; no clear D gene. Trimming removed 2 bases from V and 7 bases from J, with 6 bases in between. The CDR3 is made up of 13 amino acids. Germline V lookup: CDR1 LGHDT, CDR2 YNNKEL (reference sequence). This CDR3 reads CASSQSINSPLHF. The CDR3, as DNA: TGTGCCAGCAGCCAATCTATAAATTCACCCCTCCACTTT.

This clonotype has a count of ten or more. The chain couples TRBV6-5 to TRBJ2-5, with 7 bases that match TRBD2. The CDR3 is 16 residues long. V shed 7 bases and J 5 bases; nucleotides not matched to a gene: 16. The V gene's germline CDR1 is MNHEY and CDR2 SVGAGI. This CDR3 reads CASTRKGGSRLETQYF. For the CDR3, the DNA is TGTGCCAGCACCCGGAAGGGCGGGAGTAGATTGGAGACCCAGTACTTC.

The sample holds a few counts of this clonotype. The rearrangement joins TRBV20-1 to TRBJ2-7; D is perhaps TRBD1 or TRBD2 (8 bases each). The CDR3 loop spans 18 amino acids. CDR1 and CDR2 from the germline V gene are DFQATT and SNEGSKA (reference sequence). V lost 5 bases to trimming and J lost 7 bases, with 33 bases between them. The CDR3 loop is CSAGRYRDRNPGGLEQYF. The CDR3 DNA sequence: TGCAGTGCTGGACGCTACCGGGACAGGAACCCGGGGGGGTTGGAGCAGTACTTC.

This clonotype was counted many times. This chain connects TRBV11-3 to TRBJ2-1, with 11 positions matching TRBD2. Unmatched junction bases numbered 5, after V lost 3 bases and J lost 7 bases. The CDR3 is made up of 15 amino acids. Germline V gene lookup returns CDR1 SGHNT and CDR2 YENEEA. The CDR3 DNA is TGTGCCAGCAGCTTCCCCAGGACTAGCGGGAATGAGCAGTTCTTC. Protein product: CASSFPRTSGNEQFF.

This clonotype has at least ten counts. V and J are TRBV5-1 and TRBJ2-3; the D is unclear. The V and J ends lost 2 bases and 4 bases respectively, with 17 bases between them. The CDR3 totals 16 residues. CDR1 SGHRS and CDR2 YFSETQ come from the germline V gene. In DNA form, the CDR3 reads TGCGCCAGCAGCTTAGGGCAGCCCTATTGGGCAGATACGCAGTATTTT. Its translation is CASSLGQPYWADTQYF.

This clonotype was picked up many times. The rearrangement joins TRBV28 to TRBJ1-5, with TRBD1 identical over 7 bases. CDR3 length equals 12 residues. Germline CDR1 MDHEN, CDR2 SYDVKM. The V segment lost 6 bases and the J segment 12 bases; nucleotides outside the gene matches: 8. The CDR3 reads CASSRGQAGQHF. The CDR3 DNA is TGTGCCAGCAGCCGAGGACAGGCAGGCCAGCATTTT.

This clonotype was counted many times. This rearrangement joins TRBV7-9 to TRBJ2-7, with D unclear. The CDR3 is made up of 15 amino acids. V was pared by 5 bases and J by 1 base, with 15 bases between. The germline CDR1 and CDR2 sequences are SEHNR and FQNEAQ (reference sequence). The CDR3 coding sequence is TGTGCCAGCAGCCTAGATGGTACAGCTTCCTACGAGCAGTACTTC. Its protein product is CASSLDGTASYEQYF.

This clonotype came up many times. The CDR3 here is CASCTSGSPHTQYF. DNA of the CDR3: TGTGCCAGCTGTACTAGCGGGAGTCCCCATACGCAGTATTTT. The chain joins TRBV3-1 to TRBJ2-3; 11 bases fit TRBD2. Germline V gene sequence: CDR1 LGHDT, CDR2 YNNKEL (reference sequence). The V segment lost 8 bases and the J segment 7 bases; nucleotides outside the gene matches: 8. The CDR3 totals 14 residues.

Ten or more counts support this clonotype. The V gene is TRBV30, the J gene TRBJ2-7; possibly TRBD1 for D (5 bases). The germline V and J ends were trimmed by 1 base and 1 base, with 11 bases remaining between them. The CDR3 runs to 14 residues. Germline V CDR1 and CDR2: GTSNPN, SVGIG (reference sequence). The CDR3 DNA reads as TGTGCCTGGAGTGACCTCAGGGTATCCTACGAGCAGTACTTC. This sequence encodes CAWSDLRVSYEQYF. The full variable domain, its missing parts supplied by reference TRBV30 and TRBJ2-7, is SQTIHQWPATLVQPVGSPLSLECTVEGTSNPNLYWYRQAAGRGLQLLFYSVGIGQISSEVPQNLSASRPQDRQFILSSKKLLLSDSGFYLCAWSDLRVSYEQYFGPGTRLTVT.

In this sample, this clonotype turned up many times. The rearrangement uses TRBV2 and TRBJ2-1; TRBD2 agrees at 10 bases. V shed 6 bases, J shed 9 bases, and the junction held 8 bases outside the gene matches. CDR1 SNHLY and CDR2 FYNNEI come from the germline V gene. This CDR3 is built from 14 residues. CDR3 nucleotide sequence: TGTGCCAGCAGCCAGCGGGAGGGTCTGAGTGAGCAGTTCTTC. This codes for CASSQREGLSEQFF. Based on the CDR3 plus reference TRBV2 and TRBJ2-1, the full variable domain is EPEVTQTPSHQVTQMGQEVILRCVPISNHLYFYWYRQILGQKVEFLVSFYNNEISEKSEIFDDQFSVERPDGSNFTLKIRSTKLEDSAMYFCASSQREGLSEQFFGPGTRLTVL.

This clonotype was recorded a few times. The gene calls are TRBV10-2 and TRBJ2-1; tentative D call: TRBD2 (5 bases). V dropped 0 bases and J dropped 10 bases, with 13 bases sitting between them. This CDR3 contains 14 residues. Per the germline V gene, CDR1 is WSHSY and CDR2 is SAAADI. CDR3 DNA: TGCGCCAGCAGTGAGTCCTCCCGACCGGGAGAGCAGTTCTTC. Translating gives CASSESSRPGEQFF.

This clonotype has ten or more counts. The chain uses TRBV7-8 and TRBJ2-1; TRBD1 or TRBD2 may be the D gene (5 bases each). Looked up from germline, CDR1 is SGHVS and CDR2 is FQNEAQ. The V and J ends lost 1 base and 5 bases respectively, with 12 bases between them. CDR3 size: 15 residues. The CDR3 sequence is CASSLGEGNDNEQFF. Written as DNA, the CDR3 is TGTGCCAGCAGCTTAGGAGAGGGGAACGACAATGAGCAGTTCTTC.

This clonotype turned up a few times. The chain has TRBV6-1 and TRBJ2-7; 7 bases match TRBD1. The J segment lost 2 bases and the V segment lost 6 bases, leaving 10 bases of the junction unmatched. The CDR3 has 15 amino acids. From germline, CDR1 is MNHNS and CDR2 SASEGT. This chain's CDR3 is CASRTGQIQPYEQYF. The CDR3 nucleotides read TGTGCCAGCAGAACGGGACAGATCCAGCCCTACGAGCAGTACTTC.

The chain's CDR3 is CASSIARNQPQHF. The CDR3 coding sequence is TGTGCCAGTAGTATAGCAAGGAATCAGCCCCAGCATTTT. This chain joins TRBV19 and TRBJ1-5, with D unresolved. V lost 1 base and J 4 bases, leaving 5 bases between the germline ends. This CDR3 has 13 amino acids. Germline V gene data show CDR1 as LNHDA and CDR2 as SQIVND (reference sequence). Full variable domain (outside the CDR3, taken from reference TRBV19 and TRBJ1-5): DGGITQSPKYLFRKEGQNVTLSCEQNLNHDAMYWYRQDPGQGLRLIYYSQIVNDFQKGDIAEGYSVSREKKESFPLTVTSAQKNPTAFYLCASSIARNQPQHFGDGTRLSIL.

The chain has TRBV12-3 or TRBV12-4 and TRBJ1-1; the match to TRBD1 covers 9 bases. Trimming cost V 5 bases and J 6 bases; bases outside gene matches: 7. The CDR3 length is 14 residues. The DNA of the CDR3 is TGTGCCAGCAGTCCGGCGGGACAGGGTTCTGAAGCTTTCTTT. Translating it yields CASSPAGQGSEAFF.

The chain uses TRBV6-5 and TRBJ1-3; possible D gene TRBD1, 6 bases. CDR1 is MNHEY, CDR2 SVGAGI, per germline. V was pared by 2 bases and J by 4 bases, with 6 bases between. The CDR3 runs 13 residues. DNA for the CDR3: TGTGCCAGCAGTTACGACAGGGGAAACACCATATATTTT. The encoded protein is CASSYDRGNTIYF.

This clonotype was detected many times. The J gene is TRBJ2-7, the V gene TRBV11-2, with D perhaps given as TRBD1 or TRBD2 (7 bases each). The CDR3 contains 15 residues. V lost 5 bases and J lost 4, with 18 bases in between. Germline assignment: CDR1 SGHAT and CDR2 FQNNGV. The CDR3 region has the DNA TGTGCCAGCAGCCCGCGGGGGTCGACAGGGTACGAGCAGTACTTC. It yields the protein CASSPRGSTGYEQYF.